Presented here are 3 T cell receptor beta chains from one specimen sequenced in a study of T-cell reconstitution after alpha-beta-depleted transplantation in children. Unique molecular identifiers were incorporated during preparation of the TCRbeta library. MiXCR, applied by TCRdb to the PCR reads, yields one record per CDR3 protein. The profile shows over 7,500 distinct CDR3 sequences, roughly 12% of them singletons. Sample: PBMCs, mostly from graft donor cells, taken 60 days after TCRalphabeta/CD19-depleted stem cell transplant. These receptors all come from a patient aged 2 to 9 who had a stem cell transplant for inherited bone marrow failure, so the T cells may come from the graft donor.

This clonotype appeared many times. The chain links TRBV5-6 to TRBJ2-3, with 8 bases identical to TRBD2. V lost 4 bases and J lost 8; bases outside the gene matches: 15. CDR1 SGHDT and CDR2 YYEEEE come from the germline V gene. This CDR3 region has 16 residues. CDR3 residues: CASSPYSGDRGGTQYF. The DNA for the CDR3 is TGTGCCAGCAGCCCGTATAGCGGGGACCGAGGAGGTACGCAGTATTTT.

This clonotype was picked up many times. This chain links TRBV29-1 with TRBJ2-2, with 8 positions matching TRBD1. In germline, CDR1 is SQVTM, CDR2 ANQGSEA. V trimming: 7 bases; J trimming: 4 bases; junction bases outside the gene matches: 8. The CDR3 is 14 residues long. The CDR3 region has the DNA TGCAGCGCCCGTCAGGGGGCGCGCACCGGGGAGCTGTTTTTT. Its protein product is CSARQGARTGELFF.

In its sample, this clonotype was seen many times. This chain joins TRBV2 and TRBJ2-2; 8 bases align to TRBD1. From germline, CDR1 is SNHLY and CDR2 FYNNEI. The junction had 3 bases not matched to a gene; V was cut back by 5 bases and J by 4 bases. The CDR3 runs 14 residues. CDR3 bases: TGTGCCAGCAGTTATGACAGGGGCACCGGGGAGCTGTTTTTT. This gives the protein CASSYDRGTGELFF. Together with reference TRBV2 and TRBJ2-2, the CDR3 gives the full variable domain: EPEVTQTPSHQVTQMGQEVILRCVPISNHLYFYWYRQILGQKVEFLVSFYNNEISEKSEIFDDQFSVERPDGSNFTLKIRSTKLEDSAMYFCASSYDRGTGELFFGEGSRLTVL.